This passage covers 7 T cell receptor beta chains from one sample sequenced in a study of blood T cell repertoires in COVID-19. The data were produced by immunoSEQ multiplex PCR, yet TCRdb's version contains in-frame clones alone and is incomplete. The repertoire holds over 120,000 clones, approximately 80% seen once, with roughly 4.5% in the top ten. Material for sequencing was peripheral blood. The origin of the receptors is a human donor in a cohort sampled during active COVID-19.

This chain connects TRBV7-2 to TRBJ2-1; tentatively, D is TRBD1 (6 bases). Trimming took 5 bases from V and 7 from J, leaving 9 bases between them. CDR3 length: 12 amino acids. The germline V gene has CDR1 SGHTA and CDR2 FQGNSA. The CDR3 DNA reads as TGTGCCAGCAGCAGAACAGGGAATGAGCAGTTCTTC. This sequence encodes CASSRTGNEQFF.

This chain uses TRBV5-1 with TRBJ2-1; 10 nucleotides line up with TRBD2. This CDR3 region has 16 residues. Trimming cost V 4 bases and J 4 bases; bases outside gene matches: 8. CDR1 and CDR2 (germline): SGHRS, YFSETQ. CDR3 loop: CASSVRAGGPYNEQFF. CDR3 DNA sequence: TGCGCCAGCAGCGTACGAGCGGGGGGGCCTTACAATGAGCAGTTCTTC.

The chain has TRBV9 and TRBJ2-4, with 10 bases that match TRBD2. CDR3 length: 15 amino acids. Germline-derived CDR1 and CDR2 are SGDLS and YYNGEE. Unmatched junction bases numbered 7, after V lost 4 bases and J lost 6 bases. The CDR3 sequence: CASSPWTSGPNIQYF. The CDR3 DNA follows: TGTGCCAGCAGCCCTTGGACTAGCGGTCCAAACATTCAGTACTTC.

This chain joins TRBV5-1 and TRBJ2-1, with 12 bases that match TRBD1. CDR3 length: 14 residues. The ends lost 4 bases at V and 8 bases at J; junction bases unmatched: 4. Germline V gene lookup returns CDR1 SGHRS and CDR2 YFSETQ. CDR3 nucleotides: TGCGCCAGCAGCCGGGGACAGGGGGCCGATGAGCAGTTCTTC. It yields the protein CASSRGQGADEQFF. Variable domain in full (rest from reference TRBV5-1 and TRBJ2-1): KAGVTQTPRYLIKTRGQQVTLSCSPISGHRSVSWYQQTPGQGLQFLFEYFSETQRNKGNFPGRFSGRQFSNSRSEMNVSTLELGDSALYLCASSRGQGADEQFFGPGTRLTVL.

V and J are TRBV3-1 (or the pseudogene TRBV3-2) and TRBJ1-1, with D uncertain. Trimming removed 8 bases at V and 1 base at J, with 14 bases between. CDR1 is LGHDT and CDR2 is YNNKEL in the germline V gene (reference sequence). The length of the CDR3 is 14 residues. This CDR3 reads CASGPAGRNTEAFF. The CDR3 DNA follows: TGTGCCAGCGGGCCGGCGGGCCGGAACACTGAAGCTTTCTTT.

The rearrangement links TRBV7-2 to TRBJ2-3; D perhaps matches TRBD2 (6 bases). This CDR3 is built from 15 residues. Germline values: CDR1 SGHTA, CDR2 FQGNSA. The V and J ends lost 1 base and 5 bases respectively, with 13 bases between them. The CDR3 protein is CASSLVSGGVDTQYF. CDR3 in DNA: TGTGCCAGCAGCTTAGTGTCCGGGGGAGTAGATACGCAGTATTTT. The complete variable domain, with remaining parts taken from reference TRBV7-2 and TRBJ2-3, reads GAGVSQSPSNKVTEKGKDVELRCDPISGHTALYWYRQSLGQGLEFLIYFQGNSAPDKSGLPSDRFSAERTGGSVSTLTIQRTQQEDSAVYLCASSLVSGGVDTQYFGPGTRLTVL.

This chain joins TRBV9 and TRBJ2-2, with TRBD2 matching 9 bases. V trimming: 0 bases; J trimming: 8 bases; junction bases outside the gene matches: 5. Germline CDR1 reads SGDLS; CDR2 reads YYNGEE. This CDR3 contains 15 residues. The CDR3 region has the DNA TGTGCCAGCAGCGTAGGGGTAGCGGGAGCAGGGGAGCTGTTTTTT. Translated, it gives CASSVGVAGAGELFF. Full variable domain (outside the CDR3, taken from reference TRBV9 and TRBJ2-2): DSGVTQTPKHLITATGQRVTLRCSPRSGDLSVYWYQQSLDQGLQFLIQYYNGEERAKGNILERFSAQQFPDLHSELNLSSLELGDSALYFCASSVGVAGAGELFFGEGSRLTVL.